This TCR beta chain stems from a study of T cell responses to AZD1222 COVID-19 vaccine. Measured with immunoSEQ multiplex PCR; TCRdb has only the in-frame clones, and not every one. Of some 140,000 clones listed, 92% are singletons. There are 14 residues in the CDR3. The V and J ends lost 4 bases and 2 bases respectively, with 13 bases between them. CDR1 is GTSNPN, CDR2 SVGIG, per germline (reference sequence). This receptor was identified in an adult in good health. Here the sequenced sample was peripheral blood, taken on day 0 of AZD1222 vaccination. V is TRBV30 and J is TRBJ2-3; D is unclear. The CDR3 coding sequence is TGTGCCTGGAAAAGACTGGCTGACACAGATACGCAGTATTTT. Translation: CAWKRLADTDTQYF.